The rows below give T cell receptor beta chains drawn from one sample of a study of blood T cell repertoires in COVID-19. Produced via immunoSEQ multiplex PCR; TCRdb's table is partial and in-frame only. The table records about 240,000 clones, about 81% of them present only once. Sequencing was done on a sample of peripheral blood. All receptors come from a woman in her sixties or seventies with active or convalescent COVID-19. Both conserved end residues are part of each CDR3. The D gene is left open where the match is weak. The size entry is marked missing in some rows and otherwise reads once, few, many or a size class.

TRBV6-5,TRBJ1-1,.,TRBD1,TGTGCCAGCAGCCGACAGGGGGGGAACACTGAAGCTTTCTTT,CASSRQGGNTEAFF
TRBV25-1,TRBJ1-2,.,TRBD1,TGTGCCAGTGGGACAGGTATTGACTATGGCTACACCTTC,CASGTGIDYGYTF
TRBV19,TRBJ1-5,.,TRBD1,TGTGCCACCTCGACCGGACAGGGGGATGGCAATCAGCCCCAGCATTTT,CATSTGQGDGNQPQHF
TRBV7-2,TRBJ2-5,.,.,TGTGCCAGCAGCTTAGTGGGGGGCCAAGAGACCCAGTACTTC,CASSLVGGQETQYF
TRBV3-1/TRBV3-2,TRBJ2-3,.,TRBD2,TGTGCCAGCAGCCGACTAGCTCCAGATACGCAGTATTTT,CASSRLAPDTQYF
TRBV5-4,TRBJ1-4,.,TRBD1,TGTGCCAGCAGCCCTCAGGGGGCGGGAGAAAAACTGTTTTTT,CASSPQGAGEKLFF
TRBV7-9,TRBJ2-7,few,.,TGTGCCAGCAGCTTAGGTGTCGGCAGGACTCTCTCCTACGAGCAGTACTTC,CASSLGVGRTLSYEQYF
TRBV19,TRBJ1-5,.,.,TGTGCCAGTAGTATGGAGGGCTTTAGCAATCAGCCCCAGCATTTT,CASSMEGFSNQPQHF
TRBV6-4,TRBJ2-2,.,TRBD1,TGTGCCAGCAGTGACTCCCAGACAGGGGGCCAGAAGCTGTTTTTT,CASSDSQTGGQKLFF
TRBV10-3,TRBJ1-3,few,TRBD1,TGTGCCTCCGGGACAGGGTTGGGAGGAAACACCATATATTTT,CASGTGLGGNTIYF
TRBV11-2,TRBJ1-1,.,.,TGTGCCAGCAGTCTAGATGGCGCGGTGAACACTGAAGCTTTCTTT,CASSLDGAVNTEAFF
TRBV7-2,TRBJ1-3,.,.,TGTGCCAGCAGCTTAGGCGGAGGAGGCTGGAACACCATATATTTT,CASSLGGGGWNTIYF
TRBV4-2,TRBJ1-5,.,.,TGTGCCAGCAGCCCCATAGGAGGGGATCAGCCCCAGCATTTT,CASSPIGGDQPQHF
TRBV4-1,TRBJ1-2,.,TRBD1,TGCGCCAGCAGCCATGGGACAGGGGGCGGTGGCTACACCTTC,CASSHGTGGGGYTF
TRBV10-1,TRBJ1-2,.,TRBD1,TGCGCCAGCAGTCCTGACAGGGACTATGGCTACACCTTC,CASSPDRDYGYTF
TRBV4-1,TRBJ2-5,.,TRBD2,TGCGCCAGCAGCCTCGGGCCGCTAGCGGGGGTCAAAGAGACCCAGTACTTC,CASSLGPLAGVKETQYF
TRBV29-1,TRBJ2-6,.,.,TGCAGCGTTGATTTAAACTCTGGGGCCAACGTCCTGACTTTC,CSVDLNSGANVLTF
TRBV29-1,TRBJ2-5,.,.,TGCAGCGTTGCCCTTACAGGGACGGAGACCCAGTACTTC,CSVALTGTETQYF
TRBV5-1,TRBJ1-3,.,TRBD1,TGCGCCAGCAGCGCCACAGGGGCAGGGACTGGAAACACCATATATTTT,CASSATGAGTGNTIYF
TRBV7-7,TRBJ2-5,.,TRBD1,TGTGCCAGCAGCTTAGAGGGACAGCAAGAGACCCAGTACTTC,CASSLEGQQETQYF
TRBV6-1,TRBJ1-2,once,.,TGTGCCAGCAGTGAAGGGGTGGGCCGGGGATATGGCTACACCTTC,CASSEGVGRGYGYTF
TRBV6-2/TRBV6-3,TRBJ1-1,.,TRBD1,TGTGCCAGCAGTTACTTGCAGGGGGCGCAGACTGAAGCTTTCTTT,CASSYLQGAQTEAFF
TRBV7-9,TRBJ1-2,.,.,TGTGCCAGCAGCCCCCTTCTGGCAGGGCCCTATGGCTACACCTTC,CASSPLLAGPYGYTF
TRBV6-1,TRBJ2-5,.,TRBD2,TGTGCCAGCAGCTCCACGGGGGGAGGCGAGACCCAGTACTTC,CASSSTGGGETQYF
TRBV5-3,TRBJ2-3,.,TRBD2,TGTGCCAGAAGCATAGGCAGGCGGGAGACAGATACGCAGTATTTT,CARSIGRRETDTQYF
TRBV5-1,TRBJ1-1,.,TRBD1,TGCGCCAGCAGCGCTTCGACAGGGCCTGAAGCTTTCTTT,CASSASTGPEAFF
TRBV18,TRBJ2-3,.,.,TGTGCCAGCTCACGAGAGCCGGGAACTAGCACAGATACGCAGTATTTT,CASSREPGTSTDTQYF
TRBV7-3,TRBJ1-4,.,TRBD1,TGTGCCAGCAGCTTAGTACAGGGGGCTCAAAAGTTTCGTGAAAAACTGTTTTTT,CASSLVQGAQKFREKLFF
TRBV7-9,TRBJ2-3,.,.,TGTGCCAGCAGCTTGACCCCGGGACATTGGTCTAGCACAGATACGCAGTATTTT,CASSLTPGHWSSTDTQYF
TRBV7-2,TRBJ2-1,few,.,TGTGCCAGCAGCGGCCGCGGGGGCGGGGGCGAGCAGTTCTTC,CASSGRGGGGEQFF
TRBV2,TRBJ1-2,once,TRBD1,TGTGCCAGCAGGGAGACAGGGATCCTCTATGGCTACACCTTC,CASRETGILYGYTF
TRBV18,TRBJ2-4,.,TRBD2,TGTGCCAGCTCCCGGCAACCCGGGGGGGAGAACATTCAGTACTTC,CASSRQPGGENIQYF
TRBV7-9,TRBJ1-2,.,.,TGTGCCAGCAGCTTACAGGGTACGATTGGGGGCTACACCTTC,CASSLQGTIGGYTF
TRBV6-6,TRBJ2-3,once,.,TGTGCCAGCAGCCCAAACACAGATACGCAGTATTTT,CASSPNTDTQYF
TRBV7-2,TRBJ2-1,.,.,TGTGCCAGCAGCTTTCGGAGGGGCTCCTACAATGAGCAGTTCTTC,CASSFRRGSYNEQFF
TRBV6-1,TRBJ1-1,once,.,TGTGCCAGCAGTGAAGTAGGGGGAAGGGCTGAAGCTTTCTTT,CASSEVGGRAEAFF
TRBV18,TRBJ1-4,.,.,TGTGCCAGCGCCGATCGGGAAAAACTGTTTTTT,CASADREKLFF
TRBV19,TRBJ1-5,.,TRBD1,TGTGCCAGTAGTAGACAGGGAGGTCATCAGCCCCAGCATTTT,CASSRQGGHQPQHF
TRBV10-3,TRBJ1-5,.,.,TGTGCCATCAGCATGGGACCGGGGGTTCAGCCCCAGCATTTT,CAISMGPGVQPQHF
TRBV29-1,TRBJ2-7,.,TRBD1,TGCAGCGTTGTCCGACAGGGGAGCGACGAGCAGTACTTC,CSVVRQGSDEQYF
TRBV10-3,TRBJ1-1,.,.,TGTGCCATCACCGCGGGGAGTGAAGCTTTCTTT,CAITAGSEAFF
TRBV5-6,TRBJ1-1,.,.,TGTGCCAGCAGCGGGGCGGGGGGGAACACTGAAGCTTTCTTT,CASSGAGGNTEAFF
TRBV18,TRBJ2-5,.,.,TGTGCCAGCTCACCAGGGGCAGGAGGGGAGACCCAGTACTTC,CASSPGAGGETQYF
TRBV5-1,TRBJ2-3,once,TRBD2,TGCGCCAGCAGCTTGGGAGGATGGACTAGCGGGAGTGTATCTCGCACAGATACGCAGTATTTT,CASSLGGWTSGSVSRTDTQYF
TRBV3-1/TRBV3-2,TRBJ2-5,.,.,TGTGCCAGCAAGTTGGGGTTGGGCGGGGCCCAAGAGACCCAGTACTTC,CASKLGLGGAQETQYF
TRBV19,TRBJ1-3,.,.,TGTGCCAGCACCGCTGCAGGAACTGGAAACACCATATATTTT,CASTAAGTGNTIYF
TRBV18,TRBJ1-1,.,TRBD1,TGTGCCAGCTCACCCCAGGGGACAGGGGTGAACACTGAAGCTTTCTTT,CASSPQGTGVNTEAFF
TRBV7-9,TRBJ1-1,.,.,TGTGCCAGCAGCTTTCAGACAGCTTCGAACACTGAAGCTTTCTTT,CASSFQTASNTEAFF
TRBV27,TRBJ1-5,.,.,TGTGCCAGCAGTCCCTCCCGTGGCAGGGTAGGGGGTAGCAATCAGCCCCAGCATTTT,CASSPSRGRVGGSNQPQHF
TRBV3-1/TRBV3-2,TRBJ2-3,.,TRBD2,TGTGCCAGCAGCCCAGGCCCGGGGGGGCTAGATACGCAGTATTTT,CASSPGPGGLDTQYF
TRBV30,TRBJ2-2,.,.,TGTGCCTGGAATGCTAAGGGGGTCGGGGAGCTGTTTTTT,CAWNAKGVGELFF
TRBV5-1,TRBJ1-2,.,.,TGCGCCAGCAGCTTGGCCGGGGTTACTGGTGGCTACACCTTC,CASSLAGVTGGYTF
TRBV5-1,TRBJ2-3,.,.,TGCGCCAGCAGCTTGGTGCGAGGGGATACGCAGTATTTT,CASSLVRGDTQYF